This passage covers 3 T cell receptor beta chains from one sample sequenced in a study of cytomegalovirus exposure and HLA in healthy donors. Both 60 Vbeta primers and 13 Jbeta primers went into the PCR. Measured with immunoSEQ multiplex PCR; TCRdb has only the in-frame clones, and not every one. This sample has over 150,000 clones, with more than 75% found just once. Sequencing used PBMCs. Source of these receptors: a woman aged 40 to 55 in good health and CMV-seropositive.

In this sample, this clone turned up a few times. The chain combines TRBV27 with TRBJ2-3, with TRBD2 identical over 11 bases. V was pared by 6 bases and J by 5 bases, with 4 bases of the junction left unmatched. The CDR3 loop spans 14 amino acids. Germline loops: CDR1 MNHEY, CDR2 SMNVEV (reference sequence). In DNA, the CDR3 is TGTGCCAGCAGACTAGCGGGAGAAAGAGATACGCAGTATTTT. This sequence encodes CASRLAGERDTQYF.

This sequence joins TRBV10-1 and TRBJ2-3; D might be TRBD1 (5 bases). Germline V lookup: CDR1 WNHNN, CDR2 SYGVQD (reference sequence). The V gene lost 3 bases and the J gene lost 2 bases, with 12 bases spanning the gap. The CDR3 covers 15 residues. CDR3 amino acids: CASSDGQDNTDTQYF. The CDR3 DNA is TGCGCCAGCAGTGACGGGCAGGACAACACAGATACGCAGTATTTT.

This chain uses TRBV5-1 with TRBJ2-1; tentatively, D is TRBD2 (6 bases). Trimming shortened V by 0 bases and J by 10 bases, and 14 bases separated the two germline ends. Germline values: CDR1 SGHRS, CDR2 YFSETQ. CDR3 size: 14 residues. The CDR3 loop is CASSLDLASREQFF. The CDR3 bases are TGCGCCAGCAGCTTGGATCTAGCGAGTCGGGAGCAGTTCTTC.